One and the same sample provided the 27 T cell receptor beta chains below, sequenced in a study of T cells in Graves' hyperthyroidism and ophthalmopathy. TCR beta CDR3 regions were amplified from RNA. In the first-round RT-PCR of the TCR CDR3, the HTBI primer set was used. TCRdb analysed the multiplex PCR reads with MiXCR anew, one entry per CDR3 protein. The sample shows 300,000 to 500,000 distinct CDR3 sequences, more than 13% of them seen only once. The sample consisted of blood. The receptors were sampled from a man aged 45-60 years with Graves' ophthalmopathy.

This clonotype was seen at least ten times. The V gene is TRBV6-2 or TRBV6-3, the J gene TRBJ2-5, with a tentative D call TRBD2 (5 bases). Between the trimmed V and J ends, which lost 0 bases and 2 bases, there was a span of 19 bases. Germline V lookup: CDR1 MNHEY, CDR2 SVGEGT. CDR3 length: 18 amino acids. CDR3 nucleotides: TGTGCCAGCAGTTACTCCCCTCCCCCAGCGGACGATCAAGAGACCCAGTACTTC. Protein product: CASSYSPPPADDQETQYF.

This clonotype was counted many times. The chain couples TRBV11-2 to TRBJ2-7; D call uncertain. The CDR3 is made up of 14 amino acids. Deletions cut 3 bases from V and 3 bases from J, with 12 bases between. The germline V gene encodes CDR1 SGHAT and CDR2 FQNNGV. CDR3 nucleotide sequence: TGTGCCAGCAGCTTGGGCGAAGGGATCTACGAGCAGTACTTC. As protein: CASSLGEGIYEQYF.

This clonotype was picked up a small number of times. The chain uses TRBV5-1 and TRBJ2-7, with D tentatively TRBD1 (6 bases). The CDR3 sequence is 14 residues long. V was pared by 3 bases and J by 3 bases, with 13 bases between. The germline V gene has CDR1 SGHRS and CDR2 YFSETQ. The CDR3 DNA is TGCGCCAGCAGCTCCCGTGCACAGGGCTACGAGCAGTACTTC. Translation gives CASSSRAQGYEQYF.

Many counts were recorded for this clonotype. The chain combines TRBV10-3 with TRBJ1-4, with a tentative D call TRBD1 (5 bases). The germline CDR1 and CDR2 sequences are ENHRY and SYGVKD. The CDR3 loop spans 16 amino acids. V was cut by 3 bases and J by 8 bases, with 19 bases left in between. The CDR3 reads CAISDNTMAAGEKLFF. In DNA, the CDR3 is TGTGCCATCAGTGACAATACCATGGCGGCAGGGGAAAAACTGTTTTTT.

This clonotype came up many times. The V and J genes are TRBV7-9 and TRBJ1-1; D perhaps matches TRBD1 (6 bases). Trimming took off 9 bases at V and 5 bases at J, with 19 bases between the two ends. Germline assignment: CDR1 SEHNR and CDR2 FQNEAQ (reference sequence). CDR3 length: 14 residues. As DNA, the CDR3 is TGTGCCAGTAAGGAGTGGGGGCCGGATACTGAAGCTTTCTTT. Residues: CASKEWGPDTEAFF.

This sequence joins TRBV27 and TRBJ2-3, with TRBD2 identical over 10 bases. Looked up from germline, CDR1 is MNHEY and CDR2 is SMNVEV (reference sequence). This CDR3 region has 18 residues. V was clipped by 5 bases and J by 4 bases; unmatched bases: 15. The chain's CDR3 is CASSPTTPLAGVPDTQYF. The CDR3 DNA reads as TGTGCCAGCAGTCCCACAACACCCCTAGCGGGAGTGCCAGATACGCAGTATTTT.

This clonotype occurred many times. V gene TRBV20-1 combines with J gene TRBJ2-1, with 11 positions matching TRBD1. J lost 9 bases, V lost 4 bases, and 8 bases had no gene match. CDR1 and CDR2 (germline): DFQATT, SNEGSKA (reference sequence). The CDR3 loop spans 14 amino acids. The CDR3 DNA sequence: TGCAGTGCTAAGGGACAGGGGGGTTGGAGTGAGCAGTTCTTC. Its protein is CSAKGQGGWSEQFF.

The chain uses TRBV6-1 and TRBJ2-3, with 9 bases matching TRBD2. J lost 0 bases, V lost 6 bases, and 7 bases had no gene match. The CDR3 totals 16 residues. Germline CDR1 is MNHNS and CDR2 is SASEGT. The CDR3 protein is CASSRLAGESTDTQYF. The CDR3 DNA reads as TGTGCCAGCAGCAGATTAGCGGGAGAAAGCACAGATACGCAGTATTTT.

There are a few counts of this clonotype. The chain has TRBV20-1 and TRBJ1-3; D might be TRBD1 (5 bases). V lost 7 bases and J lost 3, with 10 bases in between. The V gene's germline CDR1 is DFQATT and CDR2 SNEGSKA (reference sequence). The CDR3 is 12 amino acids. The CDR3 sequence: CSGLGLGNTIYF. In DNA, the CDR3 is TGCAGTGGGTTGGGACTTGGAAACACCATATATTTT.

This clonotype was seen repeatedly, ten times or more. The chain has TRBV10-1 and TRBJ2-1; 8 nucleotides line up with TRBD2. Germline CDR1 is WNHNN and CDR2 is SYGVQD (reference sequence). The V segment lost 6 bases and the J segment 7 bases; nucleotides outside the gene matches: 11. This CDR3 has 15 amino acids. The CDR3 is CASSDGLAELNEQFF. CDR3 coding DNA: TGCGCCAGCAGCGACGGACTAGCCGAACTGAATGAGCAGTTCTTC.

This clonotype was counted many times. This chain connects TRBV3-1 to TRBJ2-5, with 12 bases identical to TRBD2. V shed 8 bases, J shed 1 base, and the junction held 5 bases outside the gene matches. CDR1 is LGHDT, CDR2 YNNKEL, per germline (reference sequence). The length of the CDR3 is 15 residues. This CDR3 reads CASRTGLAGQETQYF. CDR3 DNA: TGTGCCAGCCGGACGGGACTAGCGGGCCAAGAGACCCAGTACTTC.

Turning to this clonotype: A much larger clone differs by one base, so this may be a read error. The chain uses TRBV11-3 and TRBJ2-7, with D possibly matching TRBD2 (5 bases). The CDR3 length is 15 residues. Germline lookup yields CDR1 SGHNT and CDR2 YENEEA. V lost 6 bases to trimming and J lost 3 bases, with 18 bases between them. CDR3 residues: CASSPSSSRCYEQYF. The CDR3 DNA follows: TGTGCCAGCAGTCCGTCTAGCTCTCGCTGCTACGAGCAGTACTTC.

This clonotype was counted at least ten times. The V call is TRBV7-6, the J call TRBJ2-7; D might be TRBD1 (5 bases). Germline CDR1 SGHVS, CDR2 FNYEAQ. Trimming removed 1 base at V and 5 bases at J, with 12 bases between. This CDR3 comprises 14 residues. CDR3 nucleotides: TGTGCCAGCAGCTTAGAGGCAGGGCCCAACGAGCAGTACTTC. Its translation is CASSLEAGPNEQYF.

This clonotype was observed once. The junction shows a germline mismatch at one end, possibly a read error. V is TRBV5-1 and J is TRBJ2-1; D is unclear. From germline, CDR1 is SGHRS and CDR2 YFSETQ. This CDR3 comprises 13 residues. The CDR3 loop is CASSADTYNKQFF. In DNA form, the CDR3 reads TGCGCCAGCAGCGCAGACACATACAATAAGCAGTTCTTC.

This clonotype was seen a handful of times. The chain combines TRBV30 with TRBJ2-1; 15 bases fit TRBD2. CDR3 length: 19 residues. Germline trimming cut 3 bases from V and 1 base from J; bases unmatched to any gene: 10. The germline gives CDR1 GTSNPN, CDR2 SVGIG (reference sequence). The CDR3 reads CAWRGLAGGRMRSYNEQFF. The DNA of the CDR3 is TGTGCCTGGAGAGGACTAGCGGGAGGGCGTATGAGGTCCTACAATGAGCAGTTCTTC.

This clonotype was observed many times. The chain links TRBV12-3 or TRBV12-4 to TRBJ2-7; 10 positions agree with TRBD1. V trimming: 6 bases; J trimming: 7 bases; junction bases outside the gene matches: 9. This CDR3 is built from 14 residues. The CDR3 loop reads CASSQTTGGREQYF. The CDR3 DNA reads as TGTGCCAGCAGCCAGACGACAGGGGGCAGGGAGCAGTACTTC.

The V gene is TRBV2, the J gene TRBJ2-7; TRBD2 matches at 9 bases. V was clipped by 6 bases and J by 2 bases; unmatched bases: 8. Germline-derived CDR1 and CDR2 are SNHLY and FYNNEI. CDR3 length: 15 residues. This chain's CDR3 is CASRAGLANTYEQYF. CDR3 DNA sequence: TGTGCCAGCAGAGCTGGACTAGCGAATACCTACGAGCAGTACTTC.

This clonotype showed up many times. The chain is built from TRBV20-1 and TRBJ2-7; unclear D gene. The CDR3 has 13 residues. CDR1 and CDR2 from the germline V gene are DFQATT and SNEGSKA (reference sequence). The germline V and J ends were trimmed by 5 bases and 5 bases, with 16 bases remaining between them. CDR3 nucleotides: TGCAGTGCTGAAAAAGGGCCAGAGGACGAGCAGTACTTC. As protein: CSAEKGPEDEQYF.

The rearrangement links TRBV6-1 to TRBJ1-2; 9 bases match TRBD1. Germline trimming cut 7 bases from V and 8 bases from J; bases unmatched to any gene: 23. Germline loops: CDR1 MNHNS, CDR2 SASEGT. The CDR3 has 18 amino acids. The CDR3 nucleotides are TGTGCCAGCAACCTTAGGGGTCTTTCGGGACAGGGTTATTCCGGCTACACCTTC. It yields the protein CASNLRGLSGQGYSGYTF.

The chain has TRBV6-1 and TRBJ2-2; possible D gene TRBD1, 5 bases. V was clipped by 5 bases and J by 7 bases, with 17 bases between them. This CDR3 region has 15 residues. Per the germline V gene, CDR1 is MNHNS and CDR2 is SASEGT. The CDR3 nucleotides read TGTGCCAGCAGTAGAGCAGGGTTTATTGGCGGGGAGCTGTTTTTT. Translating gives CASSRAGFIGGELFF.

This clonotype was recorded a few times. The V call is TRBV4-1, the J call TRBJ2-1, with TRBD2 matching 8 bases. After removal of 3 bases from V and 7 bases from J, the junction contained 11 bases not matched to a gene. Germline V CDR1 and CDR2: MGHRA, YSYEKL. This CDR3 spans 16 amino acids. CDR3 sequence: CASSHRGRSLFNEQFF. The CDR3 DNA reads TGCGCCAGCAGCCACCGCGGGAGGAGTCTCTTTAATGAGCAGTTCTTC.

This clonotype was counted at least ten times. The chain links TRBV2 to TRBJ1-2, with D perhaps TRBD1 (5 bases). Trimming removed 2 bases at V and 6 bases at J, with 25 bases between. The V gene's germline CDR1 is SNHLY and CDR2 FYNNEI. The CDR3 has 18 amino acids. In DNA form, the CDR3 reads TGTGCCAGCAGTGAACCTGGGGGACTAGCCAGTTATAAGAATGGCTACACCTTC. This sequence encodes CASSEPGGLASYKNGYTF.

This clonotype was recorded only once. CDR3 protein: CATSDLRGLAGVGTDTQYF. CDR3 DNA: TGTGCCACCAGTGATTTGCGGGGACTAGCGGGAGTGGGCACAGATACGCAGTATTTT. The chain recombines TRBV24-1 with TRBJ2-3, with TRBD2 identical over 14 bases. The V gene's germline CDR1 is KGHDR and CDR2 SFDVKD. CDR3 length: 19 amino acids. J was trimmed by 1 base and V by 0 bases; bases with no gene match: 5.

The table lists this clonotype with many counts. The chain joins TRBV11-2 to TRBJ1-1; 8 nucleotides align to TRBD1. J gave up 9 bases and V 3 bases, and 12 bases lay outside the gene matches. CDR3 length: 15 amino acids. Germline CDR1 SGHAT, CDR2 FQNNGV. The CDR3 protein is CASSLGTGVRSKAFF. The DNA of the CDR3 is TGTGCCAGCAGCTTGGGGACAGGCGTGCGAAGTAAAGCTTTCTTT.

The V and J genes are TRBV12-5 and TRBJ1-1; no firm D call. The V and J ends lost 4 bases and 4 bases respectively, with 7 bases between them. CDR1 is LGHNT and CDR2 is FRNRAP in the germline V gene. The CDR3 extends over 12 amino acids. DNA for the CDR3: TGTGCTAGTGGTTCCTCCGGCACTGAAGCTTTCTTT. Translated: CASGSSGTEAFF.

This clonotype was picked up many times. V and J are TRBV3-1 and TRBJ2-7, with TRBD2 matching over 7 bases. Trimming removed 1 base from V and 3 bases from J; junction bases left unmatched: 9. The germline gives CDR1 LGHDT, CDR2 YNNKEL (reference sequence). The CDR3 runs 16 residues. CDR3 amino acids: CASSQGEGLSNYEQYF. The CDR3, as DNA: TGTGCCAGCAGCCAAGGGGAGGGCCTTTCAAACTACGAGCAGTACTTC.

This clonotype has at least ten counts. The chain carries TRBV5-1 and TRBJ2-3; TRBD2 matches at 8 bases. In germline, CDR1 is SGHRS, CDR2 YFSETQ. Trimming cost V 1 base and J 1 base; bases outside gene matches: 2. This CDR3 spans 15 amino acids. The CDR3 DNA reads as TGCGCCAGCAGCTTGACTAGCGGAGGCACAGATACGCAGTATTTT. Protein sequence: CASSLTSGGTDTQYF.